This TCR beta chain derives from a study of blood T cell repertoires in COVID-19. Original processing notes: Estimates of nucleated cell counts were drawn from the amplification of reference gene primers. Clones were read by immunoSEQ multiplex PCR, and TCRdb kept only the in-frame ones, dropping some. V, J and clone size were drawn from that table, and D and trimming were deduced from the DNA. This sample has fewer than 250,000 clones, with about 83% found just once. The CDR3 consists of 17 residues. The V end lost 2 bases, the J end lost 1 base, and 14 bases lay between the germline ends. The germline V gene encodes CDR1 SGHVS and CDR2 FQNEAQ.

The source is a woman older than 75 with COVID-19, enrolled during active disease. The chain employs TRBV7-8 and TRBJ1-4; D gene unclear. Sequenced sample: peripheral blood. CDR3 sequence reads: CASSLSATRGTNEKLFF. CDR3 nucleotides: TGTGCCAGCAGCTTAAGTGCCACCAGAGGAACTAATGAAAAACTGTTTTTT.